Listed here are 12 T cell receptor beta chains from one sample, sequenced in a study of blood T cell repertoires in COVID-19. Profiling relied on immunoSEQ multiplex PCR, and the TCRdb table lists in-frame clones only, not all of them. The table lists 150,000 or so clones, around 76% of them singletons. Sequenced material: peripheral blood. These receptors came from a woman aged 70-85 years with acute or convalescent COVID-19.

The chain uses TRBV3-1 (or the pseudogene TRBV3-2) and TRBJ1-4; D is perhaps TRBD1 (6 bases). CDR3 length: 15 amino acids. Germline-derived CDR1 and CDR2 are LGHDT and YNNKEL (reference sequence). With 4 bases removed from V and 6 bases from J, the gap between germline ends came to 15 bases. The chain's CDR3 is CASSLQGTSDEKLFF. DNA for the CDR3: TGTGCCAGCAGCCTCCAGGGGACGAGTGATGAAAAACTGTTTTTT.

The table lists this clone with a few counts. This rearrangement joins TRBV5-4 to TRBJ2-1; D gene uncertain. CDR1 and CDR2 from the germline V gene are SGHNT and YYREEE (reference sequence). V was shortened by 2 bases and J by 8 bases, with 5 bases between the two germline ends. The CDR3 is 11 amino acids. CDR3 nucleotides: TGTGCCAGCAGCTTAACGGATGAGCAGTTCTTC. Protein: CASSLTDEQFF.

The gene calls are TRBV4-1 and TRBJ1-3, with a tentative D call TRBD1 (5 bases). CDR3 length equals 13 residues. CDR1 is MGHRA and CDR2 is YSYEKL in the germline V gene. V was cut by 1 base and J by 14 bases, with 15 bases left in between. This CDR3 reads CASSQVGRQRVYF. CDR3 nucleotides: TGCGCCAGCAGCCAAGTAGGCCGACAGCGCGTATATTTT.

Here the CDR3 reads CASMGLRAFF. CDR3 in DNA: TGTGCCAGCATGGGGCTGAGGGCTTTCTTT. The J gene is TRBJ1-1, the V gene TRBV6-5, with a possible D match to TRBD1 (5 bases). Germline assignment: CDR1 MNHEY and CDR2 SVGAGI. The V end lost 7 bases, the J end lost 11 bases, and 11 bases lay between the germline ends. The CDR3 totals 10 residues.

Only one count was recorded for this clone. The rearrangement uses TRBV4-3 and TRBJ2-2; D is unclear. CDR1 is LGHNA, CDR2 YSLEER, per germline. The CDR3 totals 13 residues. V dropped 0 bases and J dropped 7 bases, with 6 bases sitting between them. The DNA for the CDR3 is TGCGCCAGCAGCCAAGAAAGGAGCGGGGAGCTGTTTTTT. Residues: CASSQERSGELFF.

The chain combines TRBV28 with TRBJ1-1; D is unresolved. Trimming left V 5 bases short and J 6 bases short, with 7 bases between. This CDR3 comprises 11 residues. CDR1 and CDR2 from the germline V gene are MDHEN and SYDVKM. The CDR3 reads CASSTEPEAFF. CDR3 nucleotides: TGTGCCAGCAGTACCGAGCCTGAAGCTTTCTTT.

The V and J genes are TRBV19 and TRBJ2-6; D gene uncertain. The CDR3 runs 17 residues. Germline V gene data show CDR1 as LNHDA and CDR2 as SQIVND (reference sequence). V gave up 5 bases and J gave up 1 base, with 15 bases separating them. The CDR3 sequence: CASSLIPYPSGANVLTF. Here the CDR3 DNA reads TGTGCCAGTAGTCTTATCCCTTATCCTTCTGGGGCCAACGTCCTGACTTTC. The variable domain in full, completed from reference TRBV19 and TRBJ2-6, reads DGGITQSPKYLFRKEGQNVTLSCEQNLNHDAMYWYRQDPGQGLRLIYYSQIVNDFQKGDIAEGYSVSREKKESFPLTVTSAQKNPTAFYLCASSLIPYPSGANVLTFGAGSRLTVL.

This chain links TRBV4-1 with TRBJ1-2; no definite D call. From germline, CDR1 is MGHRA and CDR2 YSYEKL. CDR3 length: 13 amino acids. Trimming stripped 0 bases from V and 4 bases from J, with 6 bases between. CDR3 in amino acids: CASSQDWSYGYTF. The DNA for the CDR3 is TGCGCCAGCAGCCAAGATTGGAGCTATGGCTACACCTTC.

This chain uses TRBV2 with TRBJ1-2; D is unclear. Trimming took 2 bases from V and 4 from J, leaving 11 bases between them. This CDR3 spans 14 amino acids. Germline V gives CDR1 SNHLY, CDR2 FYNNEI. CDR3 sequence (DNA): TGTGCCAGCAGTGAATCAGGAGAGGGCTATGGCTACACCTTC. Translating it yields CASSESGEGYGYTF.

The chain recombines TRBV6-4 with TRBJ2-1; TRBD2 matches 9 bases. V lost 0 bases and J lost 6; bases outside the gene matches: 6. The CDR3 totals 16 residues. Germline CDR1 and CDR2: MRHNA and SNTAGT. The CDR3 spells CASSDSGGGAGNEQFF. The CDR3 region has the DNA TGTGCCAGCAGTGACTCAGGCGGGGGGGCAGGCAATGAGCAGTTCTTC.

This chain links TRBV6-6 with TRBJ2-3; D ambiguous. This CDR3 comprises 13 residues. The germline gives CDR1 MNHNY, CDR2 SVGAGI (reference sequence). Deletions cut 4 bases from V and 2 bases from J, with 7 bases between. This chain's CDR3 is CASSSDFTDTQYF. DNA for the CDR3: TGTGCCAGCAGTTCCGACTTCACAGATACGCAGTATTTT.

This chain uses TRBV5-4 with TRBJ1-2; D ambiguous. The CDR3 extends over 14 amino acids. In germline, CDR1 is SGHNT, CDR2 YYREEE (reference sequence). Trimming pared 0 bases from V and 5 bases from J, leaving 11 bases between. The CDR3 bases are TGTGCCAGCAGCTTGGAGCGTCTCGGGTATGGCTACACCTTC. Protein sequence: CASSLERLGYGYTF.